This entry lists 16 T cell receptor beta chains sequenced from one sample in a study of blood T cell repertoires in COVID-19. Sequencing was performed with immunoSEQ multiplex PCR; in TCRdb, only in-frame clones are kept and a portion is missing. This table holds hundreds of thousands of clones, approximately 90% found once. Sequenced input: peripheral blood. The receptors originated from a man aged 55 to 70 with COVID-19, enrolled during active disease.

The V gene is TRBV24-1, the J gene TRBJ1-5; 8 nucleotides align to TRBD1. Germline assignment: CDR1 KGHDR and CDR2 SFDVKD. V dropped 4 bases and J dropped 4; count of bases not matched to a gene: 5. The CDR3 covers 15 residues. The CDR3 DNA sequence: TGTGCCACCAGTGACCGGACAGGGATTAATCAGCCCCAGCATTTT. This translates into CATSDRTGINQPQHF.

This clone has just one count. This rearrangement joins TRBV5-1 to TRBJ2-1; a possible D gene is TRBD1 (5 bases). Trimming shortened V by 0 bases and J by 0 bases, and 7 bases separated the two germline ends. The germline CDR1 and CDR2 sequences are SGHRS and YFSETQ. CDR3 length: 15 residues. CDR3 coding DNA: TGCGCCAGCAGCTTGGAGCAGGGCTCCTACAATGAGCAGTTCTTC. It translates to CASSLEQGSYNEQFF.

This chain connects TRBV7-9 to TRBJ1-2; 8 positions agree with TRBD1. This CDR3 region has 18 residues. With V trimmed by 2 bases and J by 4 bases, 15 bases remained unmatched. Germline V gene data show CDR1 as SEHNR and CDR2 as FQNEAQ (reference sequence). CDR3 region: CASSLFPRQGILSYGYTF. For the CDR3, the DNA is TGTGCCAGCAGCTTATTTCCACGACAGGGGATCCTCAGCTATGGCTACACCTTC.

The genes are TRBV5-6 and TRBJ2-1; D is possibly TRBD2 (6 bases). Germline V gene sequence: CDR1 SGHDT, CDR2 YYEEEE. The V gene lost 0 bases and the J gene lost 2 bases, with 9 bases spanning the gap. CDR3 length: 15 residues. CDR3 coding DNA: TGTGCCAGCAGCTTGGCTGGACTAACCTACAATGAGCAGTTCTTC. Protein: CASSLAGLTYNEQFF. Full variable domain (remainder filled in from reference TRBV5-6 and TRBJ2-1): DAGVTQSPTHLIKTRGQQVTLRCSPKSGHDTVSWYQQALGQGPQFIFQYYEEEERQRGNFPDRFSGHQFPNYSSELNVNALLLGDSALYLCASSLAGLTYNEQFFGPGTRLTVL.

The V call is TRBV9, the J call TRBJ1-2, with TRBD1 as a possible D gene (5 bases). V gave up 2 bases and J gave up 3 bases, with 8 bases separating them. Germline CDR1 SGDLS, CDR2 YYNGEE. The CDR3 is 13 residues long. CDR3 region: CASSVQGYYGYTF. In DNA, the CDR3 is TGTGCCAGCAGCGTGCAGGGTTACTATGGCTACACCTTC.

The rearrangement links TRBV5-6 to TRBJ1-1; perhaps TRBD1 as D (6 bases). The CDR3 consists of 13 residues. The V gene's germline CDR1 is SGHDT and CDR2 YYEEEE. The V gene lost 7 bases and the J gene lost 8 bases, with 18 bases spanning the gap. CDR3 nucleotides: TGTGCCAGCGCCCCGGGGGGGGCCGTCGAAGCTTTCTTT. The encoded protein is CASAPGGAVEAFF.

This clone was found once. The chain recombines TRBV12-3 or TRBV12-4 with TRBJ2-2; D may be TRBD2 (6 bases). V was cut by 6 bases and J by 8 bases, with 10 bases left in between. There are 12 residues in the CDR3. CDR3 coding DNA: TGTGCCAGCAGCCGCCGGGGGGGGGAGCTGTTTTTT. Translating it yields CASSRRGGELFF.

The chain joins TRBV3-1 (or the pseudogene TRBV3-2) to TRBJ2-7, with D perhaps TRBD2 (5 bases). The V and J ends lost 2 bases and 7 bases respectively, with 27 bases between them. CDR3 length: 18 residues. Germline CDR1 reads LGHDT; CDR2 reads YNNKEL (reference sequence). As DNA, the CDR3 is TGTGCCAGCAGCCAATTGAGCGGTCGGTTCCCCGTGCGTAGGGAGCAGTACTTC. It translates to CASSQLSGRFPVRREQYF.

The chain carries TRBV12-3 or TRBV12-4 and TRBJ1-1; 10 bases agree with TRBD1. V lost 6 bases and J lost 11; bases outside the gene matches: 6. CDR3 length: 12 amino acids. In DNA form, the CDR3 reads TGTGCCAGCAGGGGGACAGGGGCTCGGGCTTTCTTT. This encodes CASRGTGARAFF.

V is TRBV30 and J is TRBJ1-2; 7 bases line up with TRBD1. The CDR3 length is 12 residues. V dropped 4 bases and J dropped 9; count of bases not matched to a gene: 8. Germline V gene data show CDR1 as GTSNPN and CDR2 as SVGIG (reference sequence). The CDR3 loop is CAWTTGTVSYTF. The DNA of the CDR3 is TGTGCCTGGACGACAGGGACGGTTAGCTACACCTTC.

Comment on this clone: This CDR3 is also generated by other DNA sequences in the sample. This chain links TRBV5-1 with TRBJ2-7; possibly TRBD2 for D (6 bases). V shed 0 bases and J shed 4 bases, with 11 bases lying between them. The CDR3 is 14 amino acids. Germline V CDR1 and CDR2: SGHRS, YFSETQ. The CDR3 protein is CASSLAPGTYEQYF. In DNA, the CDR3 is TGCGCCAGCAGCTTGGCTCCCGGGACTTACGAGCAGTACTTC.

This clone showed up just once. The chain combines TRBV18 with TRBJ2-7; 10 nucleotides align to TRBD2. Trimming removed 1 base from V and 6 bases from J; junction bases left unmatched: 9. This CDR3 is 16 amino acids long. Germline values: CDR1 KGHSH, CDR2 LQKENI. The CDR3 reads CASSPRKLAGLGEQYF. CDR3 sequence (DNA): TGTGCCAGCTCACCACGAAAACTAGCGGGACTCGGCGAGCAGTACTTC.

This sequence joins TRBV7-9 and TRBJ1-1; D might be TRBD1 (5 bases). This CDR3 is built from 15 residues. V was cut by 5 bases and J by 6 bases, with 19 bases left in between. The germline CDR1 and CDR2 sequences are SEHNR and FQNEAQ (reference sequence). CDR3 amino acids: CASSLGAFPGAEAFF. The CDR3 DNA is TGTGCCAGCAGCCTAGGGGCATTCCCCGGGGCTGAAGCTTTCTTT.

The V and J genes are TRBV3-1 (or the pseudogene TRBV3-2) and TRBJ1-2, with D possibly being TRBD1 (5 bases). Per germline, CDR1 LGHDT and CDR2 YNNKEL (reference sequence). This CDR3 region has 15 residues. V was clipped by 3 bases and J by 4 bases, with 15 bases between them. The CDR3 bases are TGTGCCAGCAGCCAGCGTGGGGGGATAAGCTATGGCTACACCTTC. As protein: CASSQRGGISYGYTF.

V and J are TRBV7-3 and TRBJ1-1, with D tentatively TRBD1 (5 bases). Germline CDR1 and CDR2: SGHTA and FQGTGA. The CDR3 length is 15 residues. The ends were cut back, 2 bases at V and 1 base at J, with 11 bases in the middle. DNA for the CDR3: TGTGCCAGCAGCTTATCCGCAGGGCGGAACACTGAAGCTTTCTTT. Amino acid sequence: CASSLSAGRNTEAFF.

The V gene is TRBV7-9, the J gene TRBJ1-5, with D possibly TRBD1 on 6 matching bases. Germline assignment: CDR1 SEHNR and CDR2 FQNEAQ (reference sequence). This CDR3 contains 13 residues. V was trimmed by 4 bases and J by 5 bases, leaving 9 bases between them. CDR3 sequence reads: CASSSGVYQPQHF. CDR3 in DNA: TGTGCCAGCAGCTCAGGGGTGTATCAGCCCCAGCATTTT.